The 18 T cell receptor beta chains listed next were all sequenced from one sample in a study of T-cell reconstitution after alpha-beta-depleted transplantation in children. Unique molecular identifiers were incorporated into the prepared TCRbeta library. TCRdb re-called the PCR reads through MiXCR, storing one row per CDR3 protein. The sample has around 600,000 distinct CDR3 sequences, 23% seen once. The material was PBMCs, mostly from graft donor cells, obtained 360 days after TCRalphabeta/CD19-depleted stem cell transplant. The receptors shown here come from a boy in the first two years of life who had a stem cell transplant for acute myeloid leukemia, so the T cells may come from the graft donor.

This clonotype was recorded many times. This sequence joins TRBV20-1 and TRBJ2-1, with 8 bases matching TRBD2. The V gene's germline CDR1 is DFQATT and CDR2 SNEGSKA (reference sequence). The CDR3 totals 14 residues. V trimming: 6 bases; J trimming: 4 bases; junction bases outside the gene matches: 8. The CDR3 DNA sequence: TGCAGTGCATCGATAGCGGGGCTTTACAATGAGCAGTTCTTC. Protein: CSASIAGLYNEQFF.

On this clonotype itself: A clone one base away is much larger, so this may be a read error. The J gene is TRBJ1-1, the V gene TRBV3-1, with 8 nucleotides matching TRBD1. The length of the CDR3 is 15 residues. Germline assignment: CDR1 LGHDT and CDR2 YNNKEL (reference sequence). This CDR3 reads CASSKEDRVNTEAFF. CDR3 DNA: TGTGCCAGCAGCAAAGAGGACAGGGTGAACACTGAAGCTTTCTTT.

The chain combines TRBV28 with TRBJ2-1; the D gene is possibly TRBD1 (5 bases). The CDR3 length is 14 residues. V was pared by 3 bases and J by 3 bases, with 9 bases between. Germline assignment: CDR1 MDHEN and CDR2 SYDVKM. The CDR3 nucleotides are TGTGCCAGCAGTTTTGGACAAGTCTACAATGAGCAGTTCTTC. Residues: CASSFGQVYNEQFF.

The CDR3 region has the DNA TGTGCCAGCAGCCCTAACACAGGGGAGACAGATACGCAGTATTTT. Protein: CASSPNTGETDTQYF. The V gene is TRBV28, the J gene TRBJ2-3; 7 positions agree with TRBD1. This CDR3 is 15 amino acids long. J was trimmed by 3 bases and V by 6 bases; bases with no gene match: 9. Per the germline V gene, CDR1 is MDHEN and CDR2 is SYDVKM.

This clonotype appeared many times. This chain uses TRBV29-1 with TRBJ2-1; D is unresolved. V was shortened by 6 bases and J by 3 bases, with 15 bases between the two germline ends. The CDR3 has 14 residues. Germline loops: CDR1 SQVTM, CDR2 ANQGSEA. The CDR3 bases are TGCAGCGTCGAAACCCGTCGGTACTACAATGAGCAGTTCTTC. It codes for CSVETRRYYNEQFF.

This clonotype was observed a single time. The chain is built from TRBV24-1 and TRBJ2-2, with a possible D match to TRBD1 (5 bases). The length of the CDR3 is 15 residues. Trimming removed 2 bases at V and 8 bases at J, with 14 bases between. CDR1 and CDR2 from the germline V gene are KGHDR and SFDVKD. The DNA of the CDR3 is TGTGCCACCAGTGATTCCCAGGACACTCGAGGGGAGCTGTTTTTT. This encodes CATSDSQDTRGELFF.

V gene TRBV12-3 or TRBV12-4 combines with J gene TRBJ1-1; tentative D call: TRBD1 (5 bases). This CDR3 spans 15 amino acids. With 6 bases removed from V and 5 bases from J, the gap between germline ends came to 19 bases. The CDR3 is CASSQASGSRTEAFF. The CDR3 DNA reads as TGTGCCAGCAGCCAGGCCTCAGGGTCAAGGACTGAAGCTTTCTTT.

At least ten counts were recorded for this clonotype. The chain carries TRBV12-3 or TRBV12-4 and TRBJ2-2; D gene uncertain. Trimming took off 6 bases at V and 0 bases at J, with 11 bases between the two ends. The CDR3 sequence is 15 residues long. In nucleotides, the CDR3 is TGTGCCAGCAGCCCCACCTCAGCGAACACCGGGGAGCTGTTTTTT. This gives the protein CASSPTSANTGELFF.

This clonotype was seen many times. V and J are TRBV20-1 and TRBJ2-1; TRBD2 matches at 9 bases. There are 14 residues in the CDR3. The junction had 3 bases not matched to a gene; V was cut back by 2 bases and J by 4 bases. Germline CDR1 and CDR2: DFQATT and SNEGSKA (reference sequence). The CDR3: CSARSGGSYNEQFF. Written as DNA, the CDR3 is TGCAGTGCTAGAAGCGGGGGGTCATACAATGAGCAGTTCTTC.

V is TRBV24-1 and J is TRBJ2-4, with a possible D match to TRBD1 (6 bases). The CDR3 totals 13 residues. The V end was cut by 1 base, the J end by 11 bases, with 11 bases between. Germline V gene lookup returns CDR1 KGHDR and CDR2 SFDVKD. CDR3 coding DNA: TGTGCCACCAGTGATTTCGTTGGGGGCTTTCAGTACTTC. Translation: CATSDFVGGFQYF.

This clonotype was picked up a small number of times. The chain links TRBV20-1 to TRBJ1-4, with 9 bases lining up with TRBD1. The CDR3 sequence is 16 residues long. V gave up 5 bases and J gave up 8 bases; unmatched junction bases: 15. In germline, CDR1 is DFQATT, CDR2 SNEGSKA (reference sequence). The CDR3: CSASKSLTGGSEKLFF. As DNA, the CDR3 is TGCAGTGCTTCCAAGAGCCTGACAGGGGGGAGCGAAAAACTGTTTTTT.

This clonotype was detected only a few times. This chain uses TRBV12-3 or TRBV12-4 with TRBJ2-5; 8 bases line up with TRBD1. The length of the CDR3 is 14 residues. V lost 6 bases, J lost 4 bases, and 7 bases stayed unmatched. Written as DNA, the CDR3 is TGTGCCAGCAGGAGACTCCAGGGGGCAGAGACCCAGTACTTC. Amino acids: CASRRLQGAETQYF.

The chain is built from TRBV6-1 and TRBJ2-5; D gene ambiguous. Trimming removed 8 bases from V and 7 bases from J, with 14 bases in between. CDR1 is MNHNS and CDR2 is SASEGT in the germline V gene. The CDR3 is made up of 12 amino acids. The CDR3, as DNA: TGTGCCAGCCACGGACCCGGGTGGACCCAGTACTTC. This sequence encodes CASHGPGWTQYF.

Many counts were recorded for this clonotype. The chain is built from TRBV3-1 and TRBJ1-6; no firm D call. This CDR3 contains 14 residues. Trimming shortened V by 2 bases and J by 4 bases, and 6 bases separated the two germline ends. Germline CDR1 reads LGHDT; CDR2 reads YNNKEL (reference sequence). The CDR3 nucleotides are TGTGCCAGCAGCCAATCGGAATATAATTCACCCCTCCACTTT. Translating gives CASSQSEYNSPLHF.

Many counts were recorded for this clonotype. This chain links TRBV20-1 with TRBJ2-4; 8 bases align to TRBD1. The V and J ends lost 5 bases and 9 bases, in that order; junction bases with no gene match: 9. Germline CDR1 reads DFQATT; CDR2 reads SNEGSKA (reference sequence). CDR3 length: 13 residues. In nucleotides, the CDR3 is TGCAGTGCTCCCCGGGACAGGCTGCGCATTCAGTACTTC. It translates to CSAPRDRLRIQYF.

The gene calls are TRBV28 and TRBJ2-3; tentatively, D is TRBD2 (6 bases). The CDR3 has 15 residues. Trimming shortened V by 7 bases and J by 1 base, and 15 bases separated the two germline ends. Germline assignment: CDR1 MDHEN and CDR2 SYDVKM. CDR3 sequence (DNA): TGTGCCAGCACCCTGGGTAGCGGCCGCACAGATACGCAGTATTTT. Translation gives CASTLGSGRTDTQYF. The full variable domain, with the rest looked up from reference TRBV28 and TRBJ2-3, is DVKVTQSSRYLVKRTGEKVFLECVQDMDHENMFWYRQDPGLGLRLIYFSYDVKMKEKGDIPEGYSVSREKKERFSLILESASTNQTSMYLCASTLGSGRTDTQYFGPGTRLTVL.

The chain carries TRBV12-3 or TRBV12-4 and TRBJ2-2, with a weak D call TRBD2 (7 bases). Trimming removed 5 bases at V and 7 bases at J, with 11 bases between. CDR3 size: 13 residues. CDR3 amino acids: CASSRGARGELFF. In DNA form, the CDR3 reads TGTGCCAGCAGTCGGGGGGCTCGCGGGGAGCTGTTTTTT.

CDR3 amino acids: CASSYQNPSTDTQYF. The CDR3 DNA is TGTGCCAGCAGTTACCAAAACCCTAGCACAGATACGCAGTATTTT. V is TRBV6-5 and J is TRBJ2-3; D is uncertain. The length of the CDR3 is 15 residues. Looked up from germline, CDR1 is MNHEY and CDR2 is SVGAGI. V was pared by 2 bases and J by 0 bases, with 9 bases between.